This TCR beta chain was sequenced for a study of chemoradiotherapy in HPV16-positive cancers. On the study more broadly: Candidate HPV-specific T-cell clones and common TCR motifs came from functional assays in a couple of HPV16-positive patients. The study, taken as a whole, reports: HPV-specific T cells were functionally defined from only two HPV16-positive patients.

As concerns this clone: What it recognizes is unknown.

Libraries were prepared by immunoSEQ multiplex PCR; TCRdb keeps only in-frame clonotypes and omits some of them. The table lists around 3,000 clones, over 75% of them singletons. The specimen comprised tumor tissue, sampled from a patient who underwent chemoradiotherapy. The sequence was collected from a human donor with HPV-associated anogenital cancer.

CDR3 nucleotides: TGTGCCAGCAGCTTAGATGGGGGAGAGGACTACGAGCAGTACTTC. Its translation is CASSLDGGEDYEQYF. The V gene is TRBV11-2, the J gene TRBJ2-7, with D tentatively TRBD1 or TRBD2 (5 bases each). In germline, CDR1 is SGHAT, CDR2 FQNNGV. Deletions cut 0 bases from V and 3 bases from J, with 12 bases between. The CDR3 loop spans 15 amino acids.